A selection of T cell receptor beta chains follows, all from one sample in a study of T cells of healthy individuals. TCRdb ran MiXCR on the 5' RACE reads and lists one entry per CDR3 protein. The sample lists tens of thousands of distinct CDR3 sequences, 15% to 20% seen once, with about 4.3% in the top ten. Every receptor here comes from a human donor in good health. Both conserved end residues are part of each CDR3. The order of the fields is clone size, V gene, J gene, D gene, CDR3 protein, CDR3 DNA. A D gene is named only where the DNA matches it firmly. A row's size may be missing; if present it is once, few, many or a size class.

clone size: few
V gene: TRBV5-5
J gene: TRBJ2-3
D gene: TRBD2
CDR3 protein: CASGRLAGGDTQYF
CDR3 DNA: TGTGCCAGCGGACGACTAGCGGGAGGGGATACGCAGTATTTT

clone size: many
V gene: TRBV5-4
J gene: TRBJ2-1
D gene: TRBD2
CDR3 protein: CASSLGGGAGEQFF
CDR3 DNA: TGTGCCAGCAGCTTGGGCGGGGGGGCCGGAGAGCAGTTCTTC

clone size: many
V gene: TRBV27
J gene: TRBJ1-5
D gene: TRBD1
CDR3 protein: CASSTDRAHGQPQHF
CDR3 DNA: TGTGCCAGCAGTACGGACAGGGCCCACGGGCAGCCCCAGCATTTT

clone size: few
V gene: TRBV20-1
J gene: TRBJ2-7
D gene: TRBD2
CDR3 protein: CSASMREAPYEQYF
CDR3 DNA: TGCAGTGCTAGTATGCGGGAGGCTCCCTACGAGCAGTACTTC

clone size: NA
V gene: TRBV15
J gene: TRBJ2-1
D gene: TRBD2
CDR3 protein: CATSRETSGVYNEQFF
CDR3 DNA: TGTGCCACCAGCAGAGAGACTAGCGGAGTCTACAATGAGCAGTTCTTC

clone size: few
V gene: TRBV7-2
J gene: TRBJ2-3
D gene: TRBD2
CDR3 protein: CASSLAGGEADTQYF
CDR3 DNA: TGTGCCAGCAGCTTAGCGGGGGGGGAGGCAGATACGCAGTATTTT

clone size: few
V gene: TRBV5-1
J gene: TRBJ2-2
D gene: TRBD2
CDR3 protein: CASSLRGGANTGELFF
CDR3 DNA: TGCGCCAGCAGCTTGCGCGGGGGGGCGAACACCGGGGAGCTGTTTTTT

clone size: NA
V gene: TRBV6-5
J gene: TRBJ2-7
D gene: NA
CDR3 protein: CASSYGGAPYEQYF
CDR3 DNA: TGTGCCAGCAGTTACGGGGGGGCCCCCTACGAGCAGTACTTC

clone size: many
V gene: TRBV4-3
J gene: TRBJ2-3
D gene: NA
CDR3 protein: CASSQEERAADTQYF
CDR3 DNA: TGCGCCAGCAGCCAAGAAGAACGGGCCGCAGATACGCAGTATTTT

clone size: NA
V gene: TRBV7-2
J gene: TRBJ2-1
D gene: NA
CDR3 protein: CASSLSWGEQFF
CDR3 DNA: TGTGCCAGCAGCTTATCGTGGGGTGAGCAGTTCTTC

clone size: few
V gene: TRBV6-6
J gene: TRBJ2-5
D gene: NA
CDR3 protein: CASQRHHQETQYF
CDR3 DNA: TGTGCCAGCCAGAGGCACCACCAAGAGACCCAGTACTTC

clone size: many
V gene: TRBV20-1
J gene: TRBJ2-1
D gene: TRBD2
CDR3 protein: CSARDVAGGQVGQFF
CDR3 DNA: TGCAGTGCTAGAGATGTAGCGGGGGGGCAAGTGGGGCAGTTCTTC

clone size: NA
V gene: TRBV7-9
J gene: TRBJ1-4
D gene: TRBD1
CDR3 protein: CASSGQGAGNEKLFF
CDR3 DNA: TGTGCCAGCAGTGGACAGGGGGCAGGCAATGAAAAACTGTTTTTT

clone size: NA
V gene: TRBV10-3
J gene: TRBJ1-2
D gene: TRBD1
CDR3 protein: CAIDRDRGNGYTF
CDR3 DNA: TGTGCCATCGACCGAGACAGGGGGAATGGCTACACCTTC

clone size: many
V gene: TRBV29-1
J gene: TRBJ2-7
D gene: NA
CDR3 protein: CSVGTALTYEQYF
CDR3 DNA: TGCAGCGTTGGGACAGCCCTTACCTACGAGCAGTACTTC

clone size: many
V gene: TRBV15
J gene: TRBJ2-3
D gene: TRBD1
CDR3 protein: CATSRSGQVPVLRDTQYF
CDR3 DNA: TGTGCCACCAGCAGATCAGGACAGGTCCCCGTCCTTCGAGATACGCAGTATTTT

clone size: NA
V gene: TRBV11-2
J gene: TRBJ2-3
D gene: NA
CDR3 protein: CASSAGYTQYF
CDR3 DNA: TGTGCCAGCAGCGCGGGATATACGCAGTATTTT

clone size: NA
V gene: TRBV7-2
J gene: TRBJ2-3
D gene: NA
CDR3 protein: CASSPRDGDTQYF
CDR3 DNA: TGTGCCAGCAGCCCCAGGGATGGAGATACGCAGTATTTT

clone size: NA
V gene: TRBV18
J gene: TRBJ2-7
D gene: TRBD2
CDR3 protein: CASGLADYEQYF
CDR3 DNA: TGTGCCAGCGGTCTAGCGGACTACGAGCAGTACTTC

clone size: few
V gene: TRBV5-4
J gene: TRBJ1-1
D gene: NA
CDR3 protein: CASSLVQENTEAFF
CDR3 DNA: TGTGCCAGCAGCTTGGTACAAGAGAACACTGAAGCTTTCTTT

clone size: many
V gene: TRBV5-6
J gene: TRBJ1-4
D gene: NA
CDR3 protein: CASSLGGQQEKLFF
CDR3 DNA: TGTGCCAGCAGCTTGGGCGGACAGCAAGAAAAACTGTTTTTT

clone size: NA
V gene: TRBV18
J gene: TRBJ2-7
D gene: TRBD1
CDR3 protein: CASSPRTGTGDKEQYF
CDR3 DNA: TGTGCCAGCTCACCGAGGACCGGGACAGGGGACAAGGAGCAGTACTTC

clone size: NA
V gene: TRBV12-3/TRBV12-4
J gene: TRBJ2-7
D gene: TRBD1
CDR3 protein: CASSLTWTGVGDEQYF
CDR3 DNA: TGTGCCAGCAGTTTGACCTGGACAGGTGTGGGGGACGAGCAGTACTTC

clone size: few
V gene: TRBV9
J gene: TRBJ2-3
D gene: NA
CDR3 protein: CASSTPGTPSTDTQYF
CDR3 DNA: TGTGCCAGCAGCACGCCCGGGACACCGAGCACAGATACGCAGTATTTT

clone size: many
V gene: TRBV12-3/TRBV12-4
J gene: TRBJ2-1
D gene: NA
CDR3 protein: CASSLVGLYNEQFF
CDR3 DNA: TGTGCCAGCAGTTTAGTCGGGCTCTACAATGAGCAGTTCTTC

clone size: many
V gene: TRBV7-3
J gene: TRBJ1-1
D gene: NA
CDR3 protein: CASSLNSGAEAFF
CDR3 DNA: TGTGCCAGCAGCTTAAATAGTGGCGCTGAAGCTTTCTTT

clone size: many
V gene: TRBV19
J gene: TRBJ1-4
D gene: TRBD1
CDR3 protein: CASKGTENEKLFF
CDR3 DNA: TGTGCCAGTAAGGGGACAGAGAATGAAAAACTGTTTTTT

clone size: NA
V gene: TRBV28
J gene: TRBJ2-5
D gene: NA
CDR3 protein: CASSPIGYQETQYF
CDR3 DNA: TGTGCCAGCAGTCCCATTGGGTACCAAGAGACCCAGTACTTC

clone size: NA
V gene: TRBV9
J gene: TRBJ2-1
D gene: NA
CDR3 protein: CASSVVGGAEDEQFF
CDR3 DNA: TGTGCCAGCAGCGTAGTGGGGGGAGCGGAGGATGAGCAGTTCTTC

clone size: many
V gene: TRBV4-1
J gene: TRBJ1-4
D gene: NA
CDR3 protein: CASSQVREKLFF
CDR3 DNA: TGCGCCAGCAGCCAAGTTCGCGAAAAACTGTTTTTT

clone size: few
V gene: TRBV6-2/TRBV6-3
J gene: TRBJ2-2
D gene: NA
CDR3 protein: CASGSPNTGELFF
CDR3 DNA: TGTGCCAGCGGGTCCCCGAACACCGGGGAGCTGTTTTTT

clone size: NA
V gene: TRBV21-1
J gene: TRBJ1-5
D gene: NA
CDR3 protein: CASSKKVRGRQGVGQPQHF
CDR3 DNA: TGTGCCAGCAGCAAAAAGGTCAGGGGGCGACAGGGGGTTGGTCAGCCCCAGCATTTT

clone size: many
V gene: TRBV24-1
J gene: TRBJ2-3
D gene: TRBD1
CDR3 protein: CATSEPGQGLGDTQYF
CDR3 DNA: TGTGCCACCAGTGAGCCGGGACAGGGGTTAGGAGATACGCAGTATTTT

clone size: NA
V gene: TRBV3-1
J gene: TRBJ2-1
D gene: NA
CDR3 protein: CASSQDGAGHYNEQFF
CDR3 DNA: TGTGCCAGCAGCCAAGACGGGGCAGGACACTACAATGAGCAGTTCTTC

clone size: few
V gene: TRBV4-2
J gene: TRBJ1-3
D gene: NA
CDR3 protein: CASSQEGSSSGNTIYF
CDR3 DNA: TGTGCCAGCAGCCAAGAGGGCAGTTCCTCTGGAAACACCATATATTTT